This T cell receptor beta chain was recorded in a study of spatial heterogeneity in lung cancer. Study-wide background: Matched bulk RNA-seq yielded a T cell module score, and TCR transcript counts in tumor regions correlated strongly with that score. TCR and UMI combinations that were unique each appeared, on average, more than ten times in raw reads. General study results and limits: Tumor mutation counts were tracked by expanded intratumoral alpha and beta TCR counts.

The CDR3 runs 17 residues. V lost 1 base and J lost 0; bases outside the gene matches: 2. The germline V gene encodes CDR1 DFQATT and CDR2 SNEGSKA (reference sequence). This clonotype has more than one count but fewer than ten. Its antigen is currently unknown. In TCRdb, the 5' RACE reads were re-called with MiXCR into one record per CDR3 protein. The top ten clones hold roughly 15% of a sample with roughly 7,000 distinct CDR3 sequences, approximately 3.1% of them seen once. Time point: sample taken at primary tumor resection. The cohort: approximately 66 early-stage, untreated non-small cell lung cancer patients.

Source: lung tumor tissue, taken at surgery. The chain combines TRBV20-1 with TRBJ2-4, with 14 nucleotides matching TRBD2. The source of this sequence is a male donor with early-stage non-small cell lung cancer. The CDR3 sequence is CSARGGLAGEAKNIQYF. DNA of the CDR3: TGCAGTGCTAGAGGGGGACTAGCGGGAGAAGCCAAAAACATTCAGTACTTC.